This T cell receptor (beta chain) was documented in a study of T cells expressing NK-cell markers. Overall study results and limits: Researchers report these clonotypes also headed the CD3+CD56-NKG2C+ fraction in a handful of donors.

TCRdb reprocessed the 5' RACE reads, keeping one entry per CDR3 protein, no DNA. The table for this sample gives 300,000 to 450,000 distinct CDR3 sequences. For this clonotype: No antigen is known for it.

The TCR was taken from a man aged 18-70 years in good health. Material for sequencing was blood T cells: a sorted CD56 or NKG2C T cell subset, CD4+ or CD8+ T cells, or bulk PBMC T cells (not recorded which).

The CDR3 sequence: CASSEMTGRNNSPLHF. The chain employs TRBV6-1 and TRBJ1-6; TCRdb calls TRBD1, which cannot be checked without DNA. This CDR3 contains 16 residues. Germline CDR1 and CDR2: MNHNS and SASEGT.